The subject of this entry is one TCR beta chain. This clonotype was recorded once. Its antigen remains unidentified. One end of the junction does not line up with germline, which may come from a read error. Lymph node samples came from the axillary draining lymph nodes of breast cancer patients. These data are taken from a study of breast tumors, draining lymph nodes, adjacent tissues (dated by TCRdb to 2016 to 2018). General notes on the study: The study compared TCR beta repertoires across tumor, adjacent nontumor tissue and axillary lymph nodes from breast cancer patients. In human breast cancer, the study set out to assess how tumor, surrounding tissue and draining lymph node repertoires relate to one another and whether T cells might be exchanged between them. Results and caveats for the whole study, not just this receptor: The data were judged consistent with most tumor T cells deriving from the lymph node and then expanding within tumor tissue. Tumor and nontumor tissue repertoires were significantly more similar in luminal-like than in basal-like breast cancer. Tumor T-cell repertoires showed less diversity than lymph node repertoires and more diversity than nontumor tissue repertoires, and tumor T-cell repertoires showed preferential V and J gene usage. The conclusion that tumor T cells originate in lymph nodes was presented as consistent with a hypothesis rather than as directly demonstrated.

Sequencing relied on an Illumina HiSeq 2000. Multiplex PCR amplification was used to build the TCR beta chain libraries. The amplified TCR beta chain products were analyzed by high-throughput sequencing. TCRdb trimmed the raw reads at Q25, called clones with MiXCR and kept productive beta chains. Every CDR3 protein is listed once, alongside the most common genes and DNA of its rows. The sample table shows approximately 210,000 distinct CDR3 sequences, and less than 35% are seen once. The top ten clones comprise approximately 3.3% of the sample. From the cysteine through the phenylalanine, the CDR3 covers 16 amino acids. The read is trimmed to its CDR3 DNA, 48 bases read in frame from base 1. CDR1 is given as MNHNY and CDR2 as SVGAGI, both from the germline V gene (reference sequence).

Material for sequencing was axillary lymph node tissue. The TCR sequence derives from a female donor with breast cancer. Some clones in this sample may be carry-over from other donors' samples. The V and J genes are TRBV6-6 and TRBJ1-3, and 8 junctional nucleotides match TRBD1. In nucleotides, the sequence is TGTGCCAGCAGTCACTCAGGGGGCGCGTCTGGAAACACCATATATTTT. Translated, it reads CASSHSGGASGNTIYF.